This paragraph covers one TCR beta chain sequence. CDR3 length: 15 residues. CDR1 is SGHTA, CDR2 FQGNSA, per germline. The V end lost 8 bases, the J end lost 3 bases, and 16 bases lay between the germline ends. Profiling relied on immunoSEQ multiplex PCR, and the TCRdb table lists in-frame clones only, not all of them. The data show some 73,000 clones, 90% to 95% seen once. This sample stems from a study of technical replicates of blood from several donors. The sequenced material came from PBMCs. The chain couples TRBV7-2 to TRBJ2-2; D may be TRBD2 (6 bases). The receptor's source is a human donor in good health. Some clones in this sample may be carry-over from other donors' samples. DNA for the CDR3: TGTGCCAGCGAGGAGGGGTACATGGACACCGGGGAGCTGTTTTTT. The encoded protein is CASEEGYMDTGELFF.